These 17 T cell receptor beta chains were all obtained from the same sample, sequenced in a study of cytomegalovirus exposure and HLA in healthy donors. Amplification used 60 Vbeta primers and 13 Jbeta primers. Method: immunoSEQ multiplex PCR; TCRdb's copy keeps in-frame clones and lacks some. The data show about 160,000 clones, about 80% seen once. The sample taken for sequencing was PBMCs. The receptor source for this set is a man in his fifties or sixties in good health and CMV-seropositive.

The rearrangement uses TRBV9 and TRBJ1-3, with D perhaps matching TRBD1 (6 bases). Germline V gene lookup returns CDR1 SGDLS and CDR2 YYNGEE. The CDR3 runs to 15 residues. Deletions cut 3 bases from V and 2 bases from J, with 12 bases between. CDR3 sequence: CASSETGNTGNTIYF. The CDR3 DNA is TGTGCCAGCAGCGAAACAGGGAACACTGGAAACACCATATATTTT.

The rearrangement joins TRBV4-2 to TRBJ1-6; D gene unclear. Germline V lookup: CDR1 LGHNA, CDR2 YNFKEQ. The CDR3 is 18 residues long. The V gene lost 1 base and the J gene lost 7 bases, with 20 bases spanning the gap. The CDR3 loop reads CASSQAIPRGSGNSPLHF. The CDR3, as DNA: TGTGCCAGCAGCCAAGCGATACCTCGCGGCTCGGGGAATTCACCCCTCCACTTT.

The J gene is TRBJ2-6, the V gene TRBV7-3; weak D call: TRBD2 (6 bases). Trimming removed 6 bases from V and 2 bases from J, with 11 bases in between. This CDR3 is 15 amino acids long. CDR1 is SGHTA and CDR2 is FQGTGA in the germline V gene. The CDR3 nucleotides read TGTGCCAGCAGTTTCTGGGGGGCTGGGGCCAACGTCCTGACTTTC. Translating gives CASSFWGAGANVLTF.

This clone was detected only a few times. V is TRBV28 and J is TRBJ2-5, with D perhaps matching TRBD1 (6 bases). There are 14 residues in the CDR3. From germline, CDR1 is MDHEN and CDR2 SYDVKM. Trimming removed 5 bases at V and 2 bases at J, with 12 bases between. CDR3 amino acids: CASSTTGSQETQYF. DNA for the CDR3: TGTGCCAGCAGTACGACAGGTTCACAAGAGACCCAGTACTTC.

The chain joins TRBV7-2 to TRBJ2-3, with D possibly matching TRBD1 (6 bases). Trimming shortened V by 5 bases and J by 2 bases, and 14 bases separated the two germline ends. The CDR3 extends over 15 amino acids. Germline loops: CDR1 SGHTA, CDR2 FQGNSA. CDR3 nucleotides: TGTGCCAGCAGCCGAGCAGGGGCGTACACAGATACGCAGTATTTT. Encoded protein: CASSRAGAYTDTQYF.

The rearrangement joins TRBV2 to TRBJ2-1; TRBD2 agrees at 7 bases. V lost 6 bases and J lost 9; bases outside the gene matches: 8. There are 13 residues in the CDR3. Germline V gives CDR1 SNHLY, CDR2 FYNNEI. CDR3 residues: CASSFGLGSEQFF. The CDR3 nucleotides read TGTGCCAGCAGCTTCGGACTAGGAAGTGAGCAGTTCTTC.

The chain is built from TRBV7-9 and TRBJ1-2, with 7 nucleotides matching TRBD1. The CDR3 spans 15 residues. V dropped 4 bases and J dropped 1; count of bases not matched to a gene: 6. The germline V gene encodes CDR1 SEHNR and CDR2 FQNEAQ (reference sequence). CDR3 in amino acids: CASSSRQGGNYGYTF. The CDR3 bases are TGTGCCAGCAGCTCCCGACAGGGCGGTAACTATGGCTACACCTTC. Variable domain in full (rest from reference TRBV7-9 and TRBJ1-2): DTGVSQNPRHKITKRGQNVTFRCDPISEHNRLYWYRQTLGQGPEFLTYFQNEAQLEKSRLLSDRFSAERPKGSFSTLEIQRTEQGDSAMYLCASSSRQGGNYGYTFGSGTRLTVV.

The chain joins TRBV19 to TRBJ2-5; weak D call: TRBD2 (5 bases). The germline V and J ends were trimmed by 7 bases and 2 bases, with 8 bases remaining between them. The CDR3 is made up of 12 amino acids. CDR1 and CDR2 from the germline V gene are LNHDA and SQIVND (reference sequence). The CDR3 bases are TGTGCCAGTAAGTCGGGGCAAGAGACCCAGTACTTC. The encoded protein is CASKSGQETQYF.

The chain uses TRBV2 and TRBJ2-1, with D perhaps TRBD2 (6 bases). V was trimmed by 3 bases and J by 3 bases, leaving 12 bases between them. In germline, CDR1 is SNHLY, CDR2 FYNNEI. This CDR3 comprises 15 residues. The CDR3 DNA reads as TGTGCCAGCAGTGACCGGGACTGGGACTACAATGAGCAGTTCTTC. As protein: CASSDRDWDYNEQFF.

In DNA form, the CDR3 reads TGTGCCAGCAGCCCTCGGGGGGAAGCCGTGTACGAGCAGTACTTC. Residues: CASSPRGEAVYEQYF. The genes are TRBV7-8 and TRBJ2-7; 7 positions match TRBD2. V lost 5 bases and J lost 4; bases outside the gene matches: 11. Germline V gene lookup returns CDR1 SGHVS and CDR2 FQNEAQ. The CDR3 length is 15 residues.

The chain recombines TRBV21-1 with TRBJ2-4; the D call TRBD2 from the table was never checked on the DNA. TRBV21-1 is a listed pseudogene. The CDR3 contains 16 residues. The DNA of the CDR3 is TGTGCCAGCAGCAAAGTGACGGGAATAGCCAAAAACATTCAGTACTTC. As protein: CASSKVTGIAKNIQYF.

V gene TRBV5-1 combines with J gene TRBJ1-2; TRBD1 is a possible D gene (6 bases). Germline CDR1 SGHRS, CDR2 YFSETQ. The CDR3 length is 13 residues. The V end was cut by 3 bases, the J end by 5 bases, with 11 bases between. The CDR3 DNA is TGCGCCAGCAGCTCAGGGGCCGTATATGGCTACACCTTC. Translating it yields CASSSGAVYGYTF.

The rearrangement links TRBV19 to TRBJ2-1, with 8 bases lining up with TRBD2. The V segment lost 5 bases and the J segment 5 bases; nucleotides outside the gene matches: 8. The CDR3 consists of 15 residues. Germline CDR1 reads LNHDA; CDR2 reads SQIVND (reference sequence). The CDR3: CASSPVAGGNNEQFF. The CDR3 nucleotides read TGTGCCAGTAGTCCAGTGGCGGGGGGTAACAATGAGCAGTTCTTC.

V usage is TRBV5-6 and J usage is TRBJ1-1; possible D gene TRBD1, 5 bases. Germline CDR1 SGHDT, CDR2 YYEEEE. V lost 3 bases and J lost 1, with 10 bases in between. The CDR3 is made up of 14 amino acids. Written as DNA, the CDR3 is TGTGCCAGCAGCTGGGGACTGCCGAACACTGAAGCTTTCTTT. As protein: CASSWGLPNTEAFF.

The chain couples TRBV18 to TRBJ2-4; 9 bases match TRBD2. CDR3 size: 20 residues. J lost 4 bases, V lost 0 bases, and 16 bases had no gene match. Germline V lookup: CDR1 KGHSH, CDR2 LQKENI. The chain's CDR3 is CASSPPPRWEAGGLKNIQYF. The CDR3 DNA reads as TGTGCCAGCTCACCACCTCCGCGTTGGGAGGCGGGGGGGCTTAAAAACATTCAGTACTTC.

This clone was recorded a few times. A junction end diverges from the germline sequence, so it may reflect a read error. The chain carries TRBV7-3 and TRBJ1-1; D might be TRBD1 (5 bases). Per the germline V gene, CDR1 is SGHTA and CDR2 is FQGTGA. The CDR3 sequence is 11 residues long. CDR3 protein: CASSPGRVPSF. CDR3 sequence (DNA): TGTGCCAGCAGCCCAGGGAGGGTCCCGTCGTTT.

The V gene is TRBV27, the J gene TRBJ2-5; perhaps TRBD2 as D (5 bases). The CDR3 is 15 amino acids. V lost 6 bases, J lost 2 bases, and 16 bases lay in between. Germline lookup yields CDR1 MNHEY and CDR2 SMNVEV (reference sequence). CDR3 in amino acids: CASRNIERGQETQYF. The CDR3, as DNA: TGTGCCAGCAGGAACATAGAGAGAGGGCAAGAGACCCAGTACTTC.